The following is a T cell receptor (beta chain) sequence with its context. The data were taken from a study of blood T cell repertoires in COVID-19. Study-wide background: The samples span acute and convalescent COVID-19 from the United States, Italy and Spain.

Original analysis: Amplification from reference gene primers served as the basis for estimated nucleated cell counts. TCRdb keeps only in-frame clones here, not all; method: immunoSEQ multiplex PCR. Clone size and V and J calls were adopted from that table, with D and trimming inferred from the DNA. The sample yields roughly 330,000 clones, about nine tenths seen once. Participants were aged roughly 18 to 100 years from around 26 US areas. Participants' reported clinical history set cohort assignment. This CDR3 has 16 residues. V was trimmed by 0 bases and J by 0 bases, leaving 12 bases between them. Looked up from germline, CDR1 is SGHDT and CDR2 is YYEEEE.

The V gene is TRBV5-6, the J gene TRBJ1-2; D unresolved. This clonotype was obtained from a woman aged 18-29 years who had recovered from COVID-19. Material for sequencing was PBMCs or T cells enriched from blood (not recorded which). CDR3 sequence: CASSLAVEIANYGYTF. As DNA, the CDR3 is TGTGCCAGCAGCTTGGCCGTGGAGATCGCTAACTATGGCTACACCTTC.